This TCR beta chain was captured by sequencing in a study of T cells expressing NK-cell markers. Across the study: Sorted T-cell subsets CD3+CD56+NKG2C+, CD3+CD56+NKG2C- and CD3+CD56-NKG2C+ were TCR beta-sequenced. Study results and limitations: Of the CD8+ T cell pool in about 6 donors, roughly 1.0-8% was accounted for by dominant NKG2C+ clonotypes. Dominance of the CD3+CD56-NKG2C+ fraction by these clonotypes also held in several donors.

Germline loops: CDR1 MNHNS, CDR2 SASEGT. CDR3 length: 13 residues. From its re-call of the 5' RACE reads, TCRdb lists each CDR3 protein once, without DNA. This sample contains about 180,000 distinct CDR3 sequences. About this clonotype: What it binds is not known.

The sample taken for sequencing was blood T cells: a sorted CD56 or NKG2C T cell subset, CD4+ or CD8+ T cells, or bulk PBMC T cells (not recorded which). The V gene is TRBV6-1, the J gene TRBJ1-6; TCRdb lists TRBD1, though no DNA is available to test this call. This receptor was identified in a man aged 18-69 years in good health. CDR3 region: CASSQVQPPVLHF.